This T cell receptor beta chain was sequenced in a study of control samples from healthy donors and cancer patients. This table comes from immunoSEQ multiplex PCR, and its TCRdb copy is limited to in-frame clones, with some not included. The sample lists some 78,000 clones, about 89% occurring once. The sequence was obtained from a woman between 55 and 75 years old in good health. Sequencing input: blood.

The CDR3 DNA reads TGCGCCAGCAGCGGATACGGACAGGGTAACTATGGCTACACCTTC. Protein product: CASSGYGQGNYGYTF. The chain couples TRBV5-1 to TRBJ1-2; 8 positions agree with TRBD1. This CDR3 spans 15 amino acids. V lost 4 bases and J lost 1; bases outside the gene matches: 6. The germline CDR1 and CDR2 sequences are SGHRS and YFSETQ.